The clone carrying this T cell receptor beta chain was found many times. The CDR3 has 9 amino acids. Trimming pared 8 bases from V and 6 bases from J, leaving 2 bases between. CDR1 SEHNR and CDR2 FQNEAQ come from the germline V gene (reference sequence). This entry comes from a study of HIV-infected children after antiretroviral therapy interruption. Study details: All children had CD4+ count above 500 and viral load below 50 copies/ml.

As for treatment: PENTA 11 planned treatment interruption arm or continuous ART arm. At least 24 weeks of at least three-drug ART, in children 2 to 15 years. From thawed PBMCs, memory CD8+ CD45RO+ CD45RA- T cells were sorted. RNA-based 3' RACE libraries used unique molecular identifiers. MiXCR, run by TCRdb on the 3' RACE reads, gives a single entry per CDR3 protein. This sample yields thousands of distinct CDR3 sequences, of which 16% are seen a single time; about an eighth belongs to the top ten. This receptor was obtained from a pool of human donors with HIV. The sequencing used CD45RO+ CD8+ T cells from PBMCs, pooled from several time points, collected from a donor given antiretroviral therapy, either interrupted or continuous. Noted subset: memory CD8+ CD45RO+ CD45RA- T cells. This chain connects TRBV7-9 to TRBJ2-1; D is unclear. The CDR3 DNA follows: TGTGCCAGCGCCAATGAGCAGTTCTTC. This codes for CASANEQFF.